The entry below gives a single T cell receptor (beta chain) sequence along with its context. Antigen specificity is unknown. The sample is drawn from a study of cytomegalovirus exposure and HLA in healthy donors. On the study more broadly: Out of about 360 genotyped donors, about 81% belonged to the Caucasian-associated ancestry cluster.

Study conclusions and caveats: A later examination showed that TCR association rates differed by HLA locus, with DRB1 most and HLA-C fewest.

In the PCR, 60 Vbeta and 13 Jbeta primers were used. How the authors handled the data: Later reanalysis found 80 million or so unique TCR beta chains, around 10 million of them shared. The repertoire was sequenced with immunoSEQ multiplex PCR; TCRdb's copy has only in-frame clones and lacks some. D and trimming were read from the DNA, whereas the V and J calls and clone size are those reported in that table. The sample contains around 190,000 clones, around four fifths of which appear only once. CDR1 and CDR2 (germline): SGHDT, YYEEEE. The CDR3 totals 17 residues. Trimming stripped 0 bases from V and 0 bases from J, with 13 bases between.

The sample taken for sequencing was PBMCs. The chain uses TRBV5-6 and TRBJ1-3; D is undetermined. This clonotype originated in a woman aged 40-49 years in good health and CMV-seronegative. The CDR3, as DNA: TGTGCCAGCAGCTTGGCCGTCCACGTACTCTCTGGAAACACCATATATTTT. Translating it yields CASSLAVHVLSGNTIYF.